This T cell receptor (beta chain) emerged from a study of vaccination and CD4 T cells after COVID-19. About the study: Blood was drawn a median 72 days post second dose, range 14 to 241. For control cultures, the treatment was a CEFX pool, an HIV-1 Nef pool, or no peptide. Findings and limits, study-wide: The study found that a median about 88% of reactive clones in convalescent patients appeared only post-vaccination.

Sample treatment: approximately 9-day PBMC culture with coronavirus spike peptide pools or control peptides (ViraFEST assay). Peptide-pool expansion of antigen-specific T cells preceded TCR sequencing in ViraFEST. For this clonotype: Its specificity is not known.

Sequencing of cultured CD4+ T cell DNA used the Oncomine TCR Beta short-read assay. In TCRdb, the PCR reads were re-called with MiXCR into one record per CDR3 protein. The profile shows about 16,000 distinct CDR3 sequences, approximately 62% of them singletons. This CDR3 has 15 amino acids. V lost 4 bases to trimming and J lost 5 bases, with 20 bases between them. Germline values: CDR1 DFQATT, CDR2 SNEGSKA (reference sequence). The receptor was derived from a human donor who had recovered from COVID-19. The chain carries TRBV20-1 and TRBJ2-5, with D possibly being TRBD2 (5 bases). The sequenced sample was CD4+ T cells from blood, cultured in vitro. The CDR3 DNA follows: TGCAGTGCTAAGCCTGCCTTAGCGATTGTCGAGACCCAGTACTTC. This translates into CSAKPALAIVETQYF.